A single sample gave rise to the 13 T cell receptor beta chains below, sequenced in a study of shared clonotypes between healthy human individuals. Clones were read by immunoSEQ multiplex PCR, and TCRdb kept only the in-frame ones, dropping some. In the table there are roughly 2 million clones, 90% to 96% of which are singletons. The sequenced sample consisted of naive CD4+ T cells sorted from blood. Regarding subset: CD45RA+ positively selected. The receptors come from a man aged 18-30 years in good health.

This clone was observed a handful of times. The chain recombines TRBV6-1 with TRBJ1-6; unclear D gene. CDR1 is MNHNS, CDR2 SASEGT, per germline. Deletions cut 6 bases from V and 9 bases from J, with 12 bases between. The CDR3 is made up of 13 amino acids. This CDR3 reads CASRKVLTSPLHF. The CDR3 coding sequence is TGTGCCAGCAGGAAGGTGTTAACTTCACCCCTCCACTTT.

The chain carries TRBV2 and TRBJ2-5; 7 positions match TRBD2. V gave up 2 bases and J gave up 1 base; unmatched junction bases: 4. From germline, CDR1 is SNHLY and CDR2 FYNNEI. There are 15 residues in the CDR3. CDR3: CASSELAVSQETQYF. For the CDR3, the DNA is TGTGCCAGCAGTGAACTAGCGGTGTCCCAAGAGACCCAGTACTTC.

This clone was seen a few times. The identical CDR3 is also encoded by other nucleotide sequences in the sample. Written as DNA, the CDR3 is TGTGCCTGGAGTCGGGACAGTAATCAGCCCCAGCATTTT. Protein sequence: CAWSRDSNQPQHF. The V gene is TRBV30, the J gene TRBJ1-5; TRBD1 aligns across 7 bases. The CDR3 is made up of 13 amino acids. V trimming: 2 bases; J trimming: 4 bases; junction bases outside the gene matches: 2. CDR1 and CDR2 from the germline V gene are GTSNPN and SVGIG (reference sequence).

CDR3 loop: CASSPRGSSSYNEQFF. CDR3 bases: TGTGCCAGCAGTCCCAGGGGCTCCAGCTCCTACAATGAGCAGTTCTTC. The V and J genes are TRBV6-6 and TRBJ2-1; TRBD1 is a possible D gene (6 bases). V shed 5 bases and J shed 0 bases, with 14 bases lying between them. The CDR3 length is 16 residues. CDR1 is MNHNY, CDR2 SVGAGI, per germline (reference sequence).

Regarding this clone: This specimen includes other DNA sequences encoding the same CDR3. The chain has TRBV5-1 and TRBJ2-7, with D hard to call. This CDR3 has 12 amino acids. Trimming stripped 0 bases from V and 3 bases from J, with 4 bases between. The germline CDR1 and CDR2 sequences are SGHRS and YFSETQ. The chain's CDR3 is CASSLDDYEQYF. The CDR3 region has the DNA TGCGCCAGCAGCTTGGATGACTACGAGCAGTACTTC.

The chain links TRBV18 to TRBJ2-3; 10 bases are a match to TRBD1. This CDR3 has 15 residues. The germline V gene has CDR1 KGHSH and CDR2 LQKENI. V was pared by 5 bases and J by 6 bases, with 8 bases of the junction left unmatched. CDR3 residues: CASSSPGQGFDTQYF. CDR3 DNA: TGTGCCAGCTCATCGCCGGGACAGGGGTTTGATACGCAGTATTTT.

V gene TRBV19 combines with J gene TRBJ1-2, with 7 bases that match TRBD1. This CDR3 has 15 residues. Germline CDR1 LNHDA, CDR2 SQIVND (reference sequence). J gave up 0 bases and V 4 bases, and 5 bases lay outside the gene matches. The CDR3 reads CASSNTGQPNYGYTF. In nucleotides, the CDR3 is TGTGCCAGTAGTAACACGGGACAGCCTAACTATGGCTACACCTTC.

This rearrangement joins TRBV6-5 to TRBJ2-2, with TRBD1 identical over 7 bases. The CDR3 runs to 15 residues. After removal of 6 bases from V and 4 bases from J, the junction contained 8 bases not matched to a gene. Germline assignment: CDR1 MNHEY and CDR2 SVGAGI. The CDR3 bases are TGTGCCAGCAGCCGTTGGGACAGAAGCACCGGGGAGCTGTTTTTT. Translation gives CASSRWDRSTGELFF.

V is TRBV2 and J is TRBJ1-5, with D possibly TRBD1 on 5 matching bases. Germline V gives CDR1 SNHLY, CDR2 FYNNEI. The CDR3 is 15 residues long. V lost 4 bases and J lost 1, with 11 bases in between. In nucleotides, the CDR3 is TGTGCCAGCAGTGCGGCAGGGCTCAGCAATCAGCCCCAGCATTTT. This translates into CASSAAGLSNQPQHF.

The chain employs TRBV6-5 and TRBJ2-7, with no clear D. Germline V gives CDR1 MNHEY, CDR2 SVGAGI. Trimming took off 2 bases at V and 1 base at J, with 6 bases between the two ends. CDR3 size: 13 residues. The CDR3 sequence: CASSYLFSYEQYF. In DNA form, the CDR3 reads TGTGCCAGCAGTTACCTGTTTTCCTACGAGCAGTACTTC.

The genes are TRBV28 and TRBJ1-2; 10 nucleotides align to TRBD1. Germline V gene data show CDR1 as MDHEN and CDR2 as SYDVKM. This CDR3 spans 14 amino acids. With V trimmed by 2 bases and J by 3 bases, 0 bases remained unmatched. This CDR3 is CASSLGTGDYGYTF. DNA for the CDR3: TGTGCCAGCAGTTTAGGGACAGGGGACTATGGCTACACCTTC.

The chain uses TRBV7-2 and TRBJ2-4; D not certain. Trimming cost V 7 bases and J 5 bases, with 15 bases left between them. CDR3 length equals 14 residues. Per germline, CDR1 SGHTA and CDR2 FQGNSA. The CDR3 DNA sequence: TGTGCCAGCACCCCCTACGGGCCCCAAAACATTCAGTACTTC. Translated, it gives CASTPYGPQNIQYF.

The chain employs TRBV6-6 and TRBJ1-3; tentatively, D is TRBD1 (5 bases). Trimming stripped 2 bases from V and 0 bases from J, with 11 bases between. Germline CDR1 MNHNY, CDR2 SVGAGI (reference sequence). This CDR3 has 16 amino acids. The CDR3 coding sequence is TGTGCCAGCAGTTACGTCTTCGGGGCCTCTGGAAACACCATATATTTT. Its translation: CASSYVFGASGNTIYF.